These T cell receptor beta chains were read from a single sample in a study of PD-1 blockade in classical Hodgkin lymphoma. Profiling relied on immunoSEQ multiplex PCR, and the TCRdb table lists in-frame clones only, not all of them. The sample holds 64,000 or so clones; just over 90% are singletons and the top ten take 6.5% to 9.5%. Specimen: peripheral blood mononuclear cells (PBMCs), collected before the fourth cycle of nivolumab. The receptors derive from a human donor with classical Hodgkin lymphoma. Each CDR3 is given with its conserved first and last residue. Only some rows state a clone size, as once, few, many or a class for expanded clones.

TRBJ2-7	TRBV7-7	once	14	CASSSGGPEYEQYF
TRBJ2-3	TRBV10-3	-	15	CAISEGATSSDTQYF
TRBJ1-4	TRBV28	-	14	CASTTFVEGEKLFF
TRBJ2-7	TRBV27	-	15	CASSSPGTNSYEQYF
TRBJ2-7	TRBV5-1	-	15	CASSLDPGRGYEQYF
TRBJ1-1	TRBV7-2	once	13	CASSAWMNTEAFF
TRBJ2-5	TRBV20-1	-	10	CSAFQETQYF
TRBJ2-1	TRBV11-2	once	15	CASSLVSGSYNEQFF
TRBJ2-1	TRBV20-1	-	11	CSAGPPNEQFF
TRBJ2-1	TRBV5-8	once	15	CASSLGTSGDNEQFF
TRBJ1-1	TRBV5-8	once	17	CASSLDPVLRGNTEAFF
TRBJ2-7	TRBV7-8	-	13	CASSLLGSYEQYF
TRBJ2-3	TRBV29-1	-	17	CSVEDWVTSLQPNTQYF
TRBJ2-1	TRBV15	once	12	CATSRDADEQFF
TRBJ2-1	TRBV7-9	once	13	CASSSLDSDGQFF